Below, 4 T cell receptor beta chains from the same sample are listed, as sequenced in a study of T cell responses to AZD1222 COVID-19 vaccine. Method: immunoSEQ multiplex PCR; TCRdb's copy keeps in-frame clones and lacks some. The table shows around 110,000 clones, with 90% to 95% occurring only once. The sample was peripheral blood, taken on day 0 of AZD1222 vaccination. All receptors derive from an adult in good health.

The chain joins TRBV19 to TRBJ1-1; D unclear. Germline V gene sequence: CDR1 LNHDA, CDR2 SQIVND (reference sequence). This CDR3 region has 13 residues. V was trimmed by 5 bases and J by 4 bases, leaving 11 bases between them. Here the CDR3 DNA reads TGTGCCAGTAGTCCTAGATATCCCACTGAAGCTTTCTTT. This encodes CASSPRYPTEAFF.

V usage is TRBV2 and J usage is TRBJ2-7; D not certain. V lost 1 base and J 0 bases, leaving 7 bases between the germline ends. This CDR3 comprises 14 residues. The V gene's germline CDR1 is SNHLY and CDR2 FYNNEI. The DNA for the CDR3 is TGTGCCAGCAGTGAAGGGAACAACTCCTACGAGCAGTACTTC. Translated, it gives CASSEGNNSYEQYF.

This chain's CDR3 is CASSPPDSNQPQHF. DNA for the CDR3: TGTGCCAGCTCACCCCCGGACAGTAATCAGCCCCAGCATTTT. The rearrangement joins TRBV18 to TRBJ1-5; tentative D call: TRBD1 (6 bases). Looked up from germline, CDR1 is KGHSH and CDR2 is LQKENI. The germline V and J ends were trimmed by 3 bases and 4 bases, with 10 bases remaining between them. The CDR3 extends over 14 amino acids.

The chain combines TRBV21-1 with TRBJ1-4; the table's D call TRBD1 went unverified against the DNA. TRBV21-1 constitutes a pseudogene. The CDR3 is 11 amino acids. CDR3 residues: CASRTIDRVGF. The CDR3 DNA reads TGTGCCAGCAGAACTATCGACAGGGTGGGTTTT.